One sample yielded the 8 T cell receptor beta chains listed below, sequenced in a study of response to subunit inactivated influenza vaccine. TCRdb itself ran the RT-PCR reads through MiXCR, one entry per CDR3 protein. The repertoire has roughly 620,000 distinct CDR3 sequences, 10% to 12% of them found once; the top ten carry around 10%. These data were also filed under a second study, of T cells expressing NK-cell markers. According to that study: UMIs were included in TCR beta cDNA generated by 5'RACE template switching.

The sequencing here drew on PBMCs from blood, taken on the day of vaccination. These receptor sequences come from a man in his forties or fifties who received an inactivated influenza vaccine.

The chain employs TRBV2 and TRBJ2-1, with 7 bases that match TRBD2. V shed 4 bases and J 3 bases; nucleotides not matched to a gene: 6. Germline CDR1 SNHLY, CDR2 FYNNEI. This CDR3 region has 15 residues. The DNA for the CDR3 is TGTGCCAGCAGTGGGGTAGCGGGTCGCTACAATGAGCAGTTCTTC. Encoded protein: CASSGVAGRYNEQFF.

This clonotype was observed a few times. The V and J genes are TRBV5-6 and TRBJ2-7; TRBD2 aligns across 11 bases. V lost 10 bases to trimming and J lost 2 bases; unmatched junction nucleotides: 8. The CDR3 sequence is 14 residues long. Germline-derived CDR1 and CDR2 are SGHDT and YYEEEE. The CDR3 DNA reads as TGTGCCTCACATGAGACTAGCGGGACCTACGAGCAGTACTTC. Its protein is CASHETSGTYEQYF.

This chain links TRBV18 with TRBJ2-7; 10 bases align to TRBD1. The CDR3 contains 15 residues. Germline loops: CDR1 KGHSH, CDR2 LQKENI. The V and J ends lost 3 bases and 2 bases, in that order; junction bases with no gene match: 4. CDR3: CASSPKGQGAYEQYF. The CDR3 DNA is TGTGCCAGCTCACCTAAAGGACAGGGGGCCTACGAGCAGTACTTC. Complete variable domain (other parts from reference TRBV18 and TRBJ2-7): NAGVMQNPRHLVRRRGQEARLRCSPMKGHSHVYWYRQLPEEGLKFMVYLQKENIIDESGMPKERFSAEFPKEGPSILRIQQVVRGDSAAYFCASSPKGQGAYEQYFGPGTRLTVT.

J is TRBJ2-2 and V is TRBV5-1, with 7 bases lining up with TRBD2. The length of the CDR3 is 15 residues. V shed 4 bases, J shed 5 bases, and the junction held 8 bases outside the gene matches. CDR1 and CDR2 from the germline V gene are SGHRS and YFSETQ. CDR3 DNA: TGCGCCAGCAGCCAGGGCGGGAGTTGGACCGGGGAGCTGTTTTTT. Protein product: CASSQGGSWTGELFF.

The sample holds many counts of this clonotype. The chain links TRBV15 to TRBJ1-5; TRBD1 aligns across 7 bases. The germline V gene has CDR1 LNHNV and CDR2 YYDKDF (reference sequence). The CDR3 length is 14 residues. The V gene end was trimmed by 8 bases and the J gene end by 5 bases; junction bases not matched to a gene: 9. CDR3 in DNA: TGTGCCACCTCGTCAGGGGGACGGTATCAGCCCCAGCATTTT. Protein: CATSSGGRYQPQHF.

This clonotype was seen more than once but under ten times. CDR3 DNA sequence: TGTGCCAGCAGCCAAGAGACAACTTATGGCTACACCTTC. This sequence encodes CASSQETTYGYTF. V is TRBV3-1 and J is TRBJ1-2; D ambiguous. This CDR3 is 13 amino acids long. CDR1 LGHDT and CDR2 YNNKEL come from the germline V gene (reference sequence). V lost 0 bases and J 5 bases, leaving 7 bases between the germline ends.

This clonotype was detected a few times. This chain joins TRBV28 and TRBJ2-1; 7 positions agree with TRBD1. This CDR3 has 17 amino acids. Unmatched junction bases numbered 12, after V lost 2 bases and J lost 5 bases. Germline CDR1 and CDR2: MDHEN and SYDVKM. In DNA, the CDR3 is TGTGCCAGCAGTTTACAAACCGGGACAGAGTTTAACAATGAGCAGTTCTTC. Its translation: CASSLQTGTEFNNEQFF. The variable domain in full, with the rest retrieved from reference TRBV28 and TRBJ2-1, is DVKVTQSSRYLVKRTGEKVFLECVQDMDHENMFWYRQDPGLGLRLIYFSYDVKMKEKGDIPEGYSVSREKKERFSLILESASTNQTSMYLCASSLQTGTEFNNEQFFGPGTRLTVL.

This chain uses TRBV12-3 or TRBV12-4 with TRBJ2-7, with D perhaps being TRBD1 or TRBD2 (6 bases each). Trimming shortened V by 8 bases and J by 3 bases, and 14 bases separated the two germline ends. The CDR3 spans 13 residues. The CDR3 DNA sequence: TGTGCCAGCCGCCTCGGGGGCCGCTACGAGCAGTACTTC. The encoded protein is CASRLGGRYEQYF.